This T cell receptor (beta chain) was documented in a study of OX40 agonist ivuxolimab in advanced cancers. Study overall: Prior anti-PD-1, anti-PD-L1 or anti-CTLA-4 therapy did not bar entry, and 40% had some.

This clone appeared a few times. The V gene's germline CDR1 is LGHNA and CDR2 YNFKEQ. This CDR3 contains 15 residues. The germline V and J ends were trimmed by 0 bases and 4 bases, with 10 bases remaining between them. Clones were read by immunoSEQ multiplex PCR, and TCRdb kept only the in-frame ones, dropping some. The table lists approximately 27,000 clones, roughly 87% of them singletons. The material sequenced was CD4+ or CD8+ T cells sorted from blood, taken in a trial of the OX40 agonist ivuxolimab. The rearrangement links TRBV4-2 to TRBJ2-1; the D gene is possibly TRBD2 (6 bases). The source is an adult with an advanced solid tumor such as melanoma, head and neck, liver or kidney cancer. CDR3 sequence reads: CASSQDFGTYNEQFF. For the CDR3, the DNA is TGTGCCAGCAGCCAAGATTTCGGGACTTACAATGAGCAGTTCTTC.